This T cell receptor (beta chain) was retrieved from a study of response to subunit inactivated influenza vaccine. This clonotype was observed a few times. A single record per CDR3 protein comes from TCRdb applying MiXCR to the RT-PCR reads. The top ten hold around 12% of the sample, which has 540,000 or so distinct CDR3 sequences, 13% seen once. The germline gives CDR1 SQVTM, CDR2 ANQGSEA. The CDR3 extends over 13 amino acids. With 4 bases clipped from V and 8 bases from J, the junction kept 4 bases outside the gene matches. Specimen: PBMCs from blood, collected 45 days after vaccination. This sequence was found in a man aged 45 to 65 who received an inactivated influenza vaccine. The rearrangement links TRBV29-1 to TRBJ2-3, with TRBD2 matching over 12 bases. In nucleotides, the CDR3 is TGCAGCGTTGGACTAGCGGGAGAAGGTACGCAGTATTTT. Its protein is CSVGLAGEGTQYF.